The clone carrying this T cell receptor beta chain was counted a few times. Its specificity is not known. The CDR3 runs to 9 residues. Trimming removed 5 bases at V and 8 bases at J, with 6 bases between. Germline V gene sequence: CDR1 DFQATT, CDR2 SNEGSKA (reference sequence). These data are taken from a study of CD8 T cells in ankylosing spondylitis. Study results and caveats: Peripheral blood samples showed relatively rare disease-linked clones, and these clones were CD8+. Matched synovial fluid from ankylosing spondylitis patients was reported to be enriched for disease-linked clones.

Quantitative 5'-RACE with molecular barcodes was used to make the TCR beta libraries. One entry per CDR3 protein results from TCRdb running MiXCR on the 5' RACE reads. The sample records some 300,000 distinct CDR3 sequences, roughly 20% being singletons. The sequenced sample consisted of blood, either unsorted or a sorted T cell fraction (not recorded which). The chain links TRBV20-1 to TRBJ1-2; D ambiguous. The TCR comes from a female donor with ankylosing spondylitis or in good health (not recorded which). The CDR3: CSADLGYTF. CDR3 nucleotide sequence: TGCAGTGCTGATCTGGGCTACACCTTC.